This TCR beta chain stems from a study of response to subunit inactivated influenza vaccine. The study's findings and limits: Researchers suggested that each seasonal influenza vaccination recruits few new T cells.

MiXCR was run by TCRdb on the RT-PCR reads, yielding one entry per CDR3 protein. The table includes around 300,000 distinct CDR3 sequences, around 20% detected once. Turning to this clonotype: Its antigen is unknown.

The V end was cut by 8 bases, the J end by 7 bases, with 18 bases between. The CDR3 extends over 13 amino acids. Germline V gene data show CDR1 as DFQATT and CDR2 as SNEGSKA (reference sequence). The sequence came from a man in his fifties or sixties who received an inactivated influenza vaccine. Material: PBMCs from blood, obtained less than 22 months after vaccination. V is TRBV20-1 and J is TRBJ2-1, with a tentative D call TRBD2 (5 bases). CDR3 in DNA: TGCAGTCCAATCGCTAGTCTAGCTAATGAGCAGTTCTTC. Amino acids: CSPIASLANEQFF.